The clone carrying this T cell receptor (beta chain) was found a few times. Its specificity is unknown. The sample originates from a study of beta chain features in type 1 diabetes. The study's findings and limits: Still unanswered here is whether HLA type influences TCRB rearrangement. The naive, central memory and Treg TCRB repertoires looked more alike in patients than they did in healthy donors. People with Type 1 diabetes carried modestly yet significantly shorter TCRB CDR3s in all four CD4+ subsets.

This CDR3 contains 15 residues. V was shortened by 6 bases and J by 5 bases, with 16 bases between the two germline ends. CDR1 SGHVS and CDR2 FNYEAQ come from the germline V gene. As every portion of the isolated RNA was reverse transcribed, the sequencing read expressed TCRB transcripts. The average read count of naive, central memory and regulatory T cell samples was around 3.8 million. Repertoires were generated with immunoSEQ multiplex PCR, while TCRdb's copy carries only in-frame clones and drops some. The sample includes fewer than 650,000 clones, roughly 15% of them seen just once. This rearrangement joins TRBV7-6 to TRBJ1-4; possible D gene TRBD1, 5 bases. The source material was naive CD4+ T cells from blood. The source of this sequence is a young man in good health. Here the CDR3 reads CASRLMDNLNEKLFF. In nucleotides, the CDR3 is TGTGCCAGCAGACTAATGGACAATTTGAATGAAAAACTGTTTTTT.